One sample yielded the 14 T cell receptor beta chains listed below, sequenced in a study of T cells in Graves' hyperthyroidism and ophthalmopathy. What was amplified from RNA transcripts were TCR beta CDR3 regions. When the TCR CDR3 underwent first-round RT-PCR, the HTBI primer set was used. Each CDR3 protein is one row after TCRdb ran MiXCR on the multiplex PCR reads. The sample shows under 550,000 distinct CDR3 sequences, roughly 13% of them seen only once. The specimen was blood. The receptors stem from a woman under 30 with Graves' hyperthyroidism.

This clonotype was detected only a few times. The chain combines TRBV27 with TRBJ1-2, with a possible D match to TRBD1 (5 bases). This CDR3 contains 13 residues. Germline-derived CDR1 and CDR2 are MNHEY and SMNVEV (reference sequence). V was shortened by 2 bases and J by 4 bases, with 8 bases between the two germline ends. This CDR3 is CASSLEGSYGYTF. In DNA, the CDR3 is TGTGCCAGCAGTTTAGAGGGGAGCTATGGCTACACCTTC.

CDR3 residues: CASSHRAGGTNTGELFF. CDR3 in DNA: TGCGCCAGCAGCCACAGGGCAGGGGGAACGAACACCGGGGAGCTGTTTTTT. V gene TRBV4-1 combines with J gene TRBJ2-2; TRBD1 aligns across 7 bases. The V gene end was trimmed by 3 bases and the J gene end by 0 bases; junction bases not matched to a gene: 7. The CDR3 contains 17 residues. Germline loops: CDR1 MGHRA, CDR2 YSYEKL.

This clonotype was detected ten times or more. The DNA of the CDR3 is TGTGCCAGCAGCCCCCGACAGTCAAGCTCCTACGAGCAGTACTTC. This translates into CASSPRQSSSYEQYF. The chain links TRBV9 to TRBJ2-7; D might be TRBD1 (5 bases). CDR3 length equals 15 residues. Trimming left V 4 bases short and J 0 bases short, with 14 bases between. Germline CDR1 reads SGDLS; CDR2 reads YYNGEE.

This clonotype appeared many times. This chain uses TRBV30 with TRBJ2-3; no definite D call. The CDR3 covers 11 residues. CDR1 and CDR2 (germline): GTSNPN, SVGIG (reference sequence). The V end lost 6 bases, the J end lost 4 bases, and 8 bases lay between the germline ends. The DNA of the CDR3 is TGTGCCTGCGGCCTTTCAGATACGCAGTATTTT. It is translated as CACGLSDTQYF.

The DNA for the CDR3 is TGTGCCAGCAGTGAAAACAGATGGGGTGGCTACACCTTC. It translates to CASSENRWGGYTF. The gene calls are TRBV2 and TRBJ1-2; no clear D. The V gene lost 2 bases and the J gene lost 7 bases, with 11 bases spanning the gap. This CDR3 has 13 residues. CDR1 SNHLY and CDR2 FYNNEI come from the germline V gene.

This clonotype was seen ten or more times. The CDR3: CASSFLRPTASSSYEQYF. CDR3 sequence (DNA): TGTGCCAGCAGTTTTCTTAGGCCGACGGCCTCAAGCTCCTACGAGCAGTACTTC. The chain combines TRBV28 with TRBJ2-7; D uncertain. CDR1 and CDR2 from the germline V gene are MDHEN and SYDVKM. Deletions cut 3 bases from V and 0 bases from J, with 21 bases between. The length of the CDR3 is 18 residues.

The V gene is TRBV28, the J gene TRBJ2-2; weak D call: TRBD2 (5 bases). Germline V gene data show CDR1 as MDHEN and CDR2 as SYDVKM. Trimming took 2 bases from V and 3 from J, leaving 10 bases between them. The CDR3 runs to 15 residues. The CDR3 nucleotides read TGTGCCAGCAGTTTAATAGCGATTGACACCGGGGAGCTGTTTTTT. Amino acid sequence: CASSLIAIDTGELFF.

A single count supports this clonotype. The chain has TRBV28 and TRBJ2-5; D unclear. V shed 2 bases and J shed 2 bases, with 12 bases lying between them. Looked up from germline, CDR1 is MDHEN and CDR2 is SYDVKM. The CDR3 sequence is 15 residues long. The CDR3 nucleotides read TGTGCCAGCAGTTTAGGAGCGACCTTACAAGAGACCCAGTACTTC. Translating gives CASSLGATLQETQYF.

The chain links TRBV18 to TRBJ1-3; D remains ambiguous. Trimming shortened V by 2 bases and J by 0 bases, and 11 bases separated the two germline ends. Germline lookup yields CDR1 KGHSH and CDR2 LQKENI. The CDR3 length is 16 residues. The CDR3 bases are TGTGCCAGCTCACCAGATAGACGGGGCTCTGGAAACACCATATATTTT. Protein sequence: CASSPDRRGSGNTIYF.

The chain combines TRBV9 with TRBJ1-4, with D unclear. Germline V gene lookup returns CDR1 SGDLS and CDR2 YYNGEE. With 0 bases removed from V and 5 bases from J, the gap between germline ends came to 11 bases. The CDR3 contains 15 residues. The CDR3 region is CASSVGWGWNEKLFF. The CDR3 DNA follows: TGTGCCAGCAGCGTAGGTTGGGGATGGAATGAAAAACTGTTTTTT. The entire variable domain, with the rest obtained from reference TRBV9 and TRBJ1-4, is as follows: DSGVTQTPKHLITATGQRVTLRCSPRSGDLSVYWYQQSLDQGLQFLIQYYNGEERAKGNILERFSAQQFPDLHSELNLSSLELGDSALYFCASSVGWGWNEKLFFGSGTQLSVL.

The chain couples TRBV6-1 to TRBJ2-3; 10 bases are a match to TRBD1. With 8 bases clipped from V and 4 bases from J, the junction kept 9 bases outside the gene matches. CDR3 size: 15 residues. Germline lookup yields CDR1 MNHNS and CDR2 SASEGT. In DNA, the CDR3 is TGTGCCAGCCAAGCCGGGACAGGGGTGCCAGATACGCAGTATTTT. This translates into CASQAGTGVPDTQYF.

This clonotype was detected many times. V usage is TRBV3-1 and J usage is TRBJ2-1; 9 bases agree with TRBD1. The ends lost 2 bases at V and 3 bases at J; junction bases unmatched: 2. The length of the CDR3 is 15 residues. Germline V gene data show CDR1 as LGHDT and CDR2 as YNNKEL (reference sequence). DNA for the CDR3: TGTGCCAGCAGCCAACTGGGACAGGGCTACAATGAGCAGTTCTTC. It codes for CASSQLGQGYNEQFF.

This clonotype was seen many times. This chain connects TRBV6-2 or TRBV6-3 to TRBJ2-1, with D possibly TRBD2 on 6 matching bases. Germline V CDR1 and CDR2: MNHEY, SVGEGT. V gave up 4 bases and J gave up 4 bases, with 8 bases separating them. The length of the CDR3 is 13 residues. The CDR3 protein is CASSSLAYNEQFF. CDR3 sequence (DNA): TGTGCCAGCAGTTCCCTAGCGTACAATGAGCAGTTCTTC.

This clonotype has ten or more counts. This CDR3 reads CASSLLAGSNPDTQYF. In DNA form, the CDR3 reads TGTGCCAGCAGCCTACTGGCAGGCAGTAATCCAGATACGCAGTATTTT. The rearrangement uses TRBV28 and TRBJ2-3; D uncertain. Trimming cost V 6 bases and J 4 bases, with 20 bases left between them. This CDR3 is built from 16 residues. Looked up from germline, CDR1 is MDHEN and CDR2 is SYDVKM.